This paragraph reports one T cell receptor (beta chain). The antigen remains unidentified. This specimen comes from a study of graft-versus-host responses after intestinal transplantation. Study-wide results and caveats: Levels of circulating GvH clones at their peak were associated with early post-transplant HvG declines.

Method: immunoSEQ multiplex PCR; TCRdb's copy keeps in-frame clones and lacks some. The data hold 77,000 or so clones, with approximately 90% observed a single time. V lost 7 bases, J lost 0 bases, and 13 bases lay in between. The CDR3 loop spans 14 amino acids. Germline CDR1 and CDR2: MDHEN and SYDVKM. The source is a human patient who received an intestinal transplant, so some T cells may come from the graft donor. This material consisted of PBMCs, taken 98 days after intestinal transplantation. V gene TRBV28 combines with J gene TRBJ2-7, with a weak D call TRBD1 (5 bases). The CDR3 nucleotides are TGTGCCAGCATCTGGGGCTCAAACTCCTACGAGCAGTACTTC. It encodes CASIWGSNSYEQYF.